The clone carrying this T cell receptor (beta chain) was found a few times. What it binds is unknown. CDR1 and CDR2 from the germline V gene are SGHVS and FNYEAQ. With 5 bases removed from V and 3 bases from J, the gap between germline ends came to 14 bases. This CDR3 is 15 amino acids long. The sample is drawn from a study of radiotherapy plus CTLA-4 blockade in lung cancer. Overall study: Objective responses were observed in approximately 20% of patients, and disease control was achieved by just over 30%.

The study treated chemo-refractory metastatic non-small-cell lung cancer patients with focal radiation plus ipilimumab CTLA-4 blockade. Study-wide points: Expansion in blood of tumor-derived TCR clones was seen after radiotherapy plus ipilimumab. How blood T cell clones changed early, along with interferon-beta, reportedly forecast response best.

Sequencing was performed with immunoSEQ multiplex PCR; in TCRdb, only in-frame clones are kept and a portion is missing. The sample has 65,000 to 90,000 clones; around 87% are singletons. This rearrangement joins TRBV7-6 to TRBJ2-1; D remains ambiguous. The starting material was peripheral blood, obtained from a patient treated with radiotherapy plus ipilimumab. This sequence was found in a human donor with non-small cell lung cancer who had stable disease on radiotherapy plus ipilimumab. In DNA form, the CDR3 reads TGTGCCAGCAGCCCCATGGTGGGCGGCTACAATGAGCAGTTCTTC. Its protein product is CASSPMVGGYNEQFF. Supplemented by reference TRBV7-6 and TRBJ2-1, the full variable domain reads GAGVSQSPRYKVTKRGQDVALRCDPISGHVSLYWYRQALGQGPEFLTYFNYEAQQDKSGLPNDRFSAERPEGSISTLTIQRTEQRDSAMYRCASSPMVGGYNEQFFGPGTRLTVL.